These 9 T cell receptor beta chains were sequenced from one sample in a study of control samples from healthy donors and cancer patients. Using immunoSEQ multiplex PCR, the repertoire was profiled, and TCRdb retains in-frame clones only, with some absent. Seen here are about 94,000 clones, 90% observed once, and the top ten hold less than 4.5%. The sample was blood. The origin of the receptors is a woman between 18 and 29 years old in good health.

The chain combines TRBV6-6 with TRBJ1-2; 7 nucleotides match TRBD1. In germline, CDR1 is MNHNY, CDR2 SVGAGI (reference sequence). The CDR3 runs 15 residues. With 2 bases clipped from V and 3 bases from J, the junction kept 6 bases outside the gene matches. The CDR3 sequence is CASSYQRGQDYGYTF. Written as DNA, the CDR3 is TGTGCCAGCAGTTACCAAAGAGGACAGGACTATGGCTACACCTTC.

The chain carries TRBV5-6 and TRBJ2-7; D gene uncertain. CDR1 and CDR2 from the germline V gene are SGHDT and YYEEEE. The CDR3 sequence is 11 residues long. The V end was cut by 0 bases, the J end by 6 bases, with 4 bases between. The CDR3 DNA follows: TGTGCCAGCAGCTTGGAGCGCGAGCAGTACTTC. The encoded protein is CASSLEREQYF.

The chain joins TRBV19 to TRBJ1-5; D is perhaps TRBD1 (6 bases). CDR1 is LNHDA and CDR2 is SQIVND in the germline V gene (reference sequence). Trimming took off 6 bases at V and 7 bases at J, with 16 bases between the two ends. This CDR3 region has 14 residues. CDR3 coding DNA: TGTGCCAGTAGGCAATGGGGGCATAGGCAGCCCCAGCATTTT. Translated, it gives CASRQWGHRQPQHF. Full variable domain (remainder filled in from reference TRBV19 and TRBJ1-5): DGGITQSPKYLFRKEGQNVTLSCEQNLNHDAMYWYRQDPGQGLRLIYYSQIVNDFQKGDIAEGYSVSREKKESFPLTVTSAQKNPTAFYLCASRQWGHRQPQHFGDGTRLSIL.

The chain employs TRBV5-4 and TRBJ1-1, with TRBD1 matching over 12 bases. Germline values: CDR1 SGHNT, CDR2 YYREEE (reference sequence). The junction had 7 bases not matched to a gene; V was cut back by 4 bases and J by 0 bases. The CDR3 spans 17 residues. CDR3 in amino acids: CASSIWDRGPMNTEAFF. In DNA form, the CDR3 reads TGTGCCAGCAGCATATGGGACAGGGGGCCAATGAACACTGAAGCTTTCTTT.

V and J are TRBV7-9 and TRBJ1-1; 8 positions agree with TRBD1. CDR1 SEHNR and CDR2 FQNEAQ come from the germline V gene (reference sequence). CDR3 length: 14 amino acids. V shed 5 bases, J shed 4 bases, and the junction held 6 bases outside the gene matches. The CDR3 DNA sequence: TGTGCCAGCAGCCCCAGGGGGCGCGGCACTGAAGCTTTCTTT. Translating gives CASSPRGRGTEAFF. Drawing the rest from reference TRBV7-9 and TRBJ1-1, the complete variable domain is DTGVSQNPRHKITKRGQNVTFRCDPISEHNRLYWYRQTLGQGPEFLTYFQNEAQLEKSRLLSDRFSAERPKGSFSTLEIQRTEQGDSAMYLCASSPRGRGTEAFFGQGTRLTVV.

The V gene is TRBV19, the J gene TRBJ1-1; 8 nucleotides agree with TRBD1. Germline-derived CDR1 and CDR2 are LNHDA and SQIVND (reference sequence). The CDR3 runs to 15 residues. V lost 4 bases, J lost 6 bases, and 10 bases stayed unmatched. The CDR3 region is CASSKPGGLIAEAFF. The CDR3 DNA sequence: TGTGCCAGTAGTAAGCCAGGGGGCTTGATAGCTGAAGCTTTCTTT.

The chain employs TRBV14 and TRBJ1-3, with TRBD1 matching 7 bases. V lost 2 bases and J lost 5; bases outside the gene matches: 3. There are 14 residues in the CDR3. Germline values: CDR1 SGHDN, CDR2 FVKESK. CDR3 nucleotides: TGTGCCAGCAGCCAACCGGGACAGCGAAACACCATATATTTT. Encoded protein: CASSQPGQRNTIYF.

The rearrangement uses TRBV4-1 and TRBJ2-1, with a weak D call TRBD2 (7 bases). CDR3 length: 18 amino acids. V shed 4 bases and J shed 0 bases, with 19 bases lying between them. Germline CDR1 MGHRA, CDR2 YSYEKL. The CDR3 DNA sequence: TGCGCCAGCAGCCGGGGGCTAGCGGTAGGGAGCTCCTACAATGAGCAGTTCTTC. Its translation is CASSRGLAVGSSYNEQFF.

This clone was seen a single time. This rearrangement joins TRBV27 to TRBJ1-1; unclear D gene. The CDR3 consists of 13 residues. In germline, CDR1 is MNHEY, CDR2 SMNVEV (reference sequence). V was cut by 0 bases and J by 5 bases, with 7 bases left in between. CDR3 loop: CASSLSRQTEAFF. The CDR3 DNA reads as TGTGCCAGCAGTTTATCCAGGCAAACTGAAGCTTTCTTT.